This T cell receptor beta chain was obtained from a study of T-cell reconstitution after alpha-beta-depleted transplantation in children. Unique molecular identifiers featured in how the TCRbeta library was prepared. TCRdb called the PCR reads again in MiXCR, with one record for every CDR3 protein. The data contain roughly 100,000 distinct CDR3 sequences, 7% to 10% of them singletons. This clonotype was recorded at least ten times. The sequence derives from a human donor who donated a stem cell graft to a child with congenital amegakaryocytic thrombocytopenia. Sequenced material: PBMCs from the stem cell graft donor, taken from the stem cell graft.

As DNA, the CDR3 is TGCAGCATAGGGGGGGGACGGATAGGACTTGGCACAGATACGCAGTATTTT. It is translated as CSIGGGRIGLGTDTQYF. This chain connects TRBV29-1 to TRBJ2-3; D might be TRBD2 (7 bases). The germline V gene has CDR1 SQVTM and CDR2 ANQGSEA. The V and J ends lost 8 bases and 1 base respectively, with 25 bases between them. This CDR3 is 17 amino acids long.